Sequencing of this T cell receptor beta chain was carried out in a study of shared clonotypes between healthy human individuals. CDR3 size: 14 residues. The trim removed 5 bases at V and 10 bases at J, leaving 11 bases unmatched. Germline V gives CDR1 MDHEN, CDR2 SYDVKM. Study outcomes and limitations: On the whole, naive subsets had larger estimated richness than memory subsets had.

A remark on this clone: Its antigen is undetermined.

CD4+ cells yielded CD45RA+ naive and CD45RA-negative memory subsets. Replicate PCRs run on sorted subsets employed approximately 0.2 ug DNA, 25,000 to 35,000 T cell genomes. Clones were sequenced by immunoSEQ multiplex PCR, and TCRdb holds only the in-frame ones, with some missing. The table lists 2 million to 2.5 million clones, less than 95% of them singletons. This TCR derives from a man younger than 35 in good health. Some clones in this sample may be carry-over from other donors' samples. The chain carries TRBV28 and TRBJ1-1; the match to TRBD1 covers 9 bases. Input material: naive CD4+ T cells from PBMCs. The subset is: CD45RA+ positively selected. The CDR3 nucleotides are TGTGCCAGCAGTCCTTCGGGACAGGGTAGGGGAGCTTTCTTT. Translation gives CASSPSGQGRGAFF. The full variable domain, completed using reference TRBV28 and TRBJ1-1, is DVKVTQSSRYLVKRTGEKVFLECVQDMDHENMFWYRQDPGLGLRLIYFSYDVKMKEKGDIPEGYSVSREKKERFSLILESASTNQTSMYLCASSPSGQGRGAFFGQGTRLTVV.